These 28 T cell receptor beta chains were sequenced from one sample in a study of monozygotic twins with inflammatory bowel disease. TCRdb derives one entry per CDR3 protein from the 5' RACE reads, leaving out DNA. This sample contains 400,000 or so distinct CDR3 sequences. The specimen was blood. The receptors originated from a human donor with ulcerative colitis or Crohn's disease, or a healthy co-twin of an affected twin (not recorded which).

V is TRBV12-3 or TRBV12-4 and J is TRBJ1-1; TCRdb's D call of TRBD1 is untestable without DNA. The CDR3 runs to 13 residues. This CDR3 is CASSMGQGTEAFF.

J is TRBJ1-6 and V is TRBV28. The CDR3 has 12 residues. Germline values: CDR1 MDHEN, CDR2 SYDVKM. The CDR3 reads CASSLISAPLHF.

The chain couples TRBV6-5 to TRBJ2-7; TCRdb's D call, TRBD1, is unchecked because there is no DNA. CDR3 size: 15 residues. Germline CDR1 and CDR2: MNHEY and SVGAGI. The CDR3 region is CASSYSIPGGNEQYF.

This sequence joins TRBV7-9 and TRBJ1-2; lacking DNA, the TRBD1 call made by TCRdb goes unchecked. The CDR3 has 15 residues. Germline V gene lookup returns CDR1 SEHNR and CDR2 FQNEAQ (reference sequence). CDR3 residues: CASSSWDKANYGYTF.

The chain combines TRBV20-1 with TRBJ1-5; TCRdb outputs TRBD1, but without DNA this stays unchecked. Germline CDR1 reads DFQATT; CDR2 reads SNEGSKA (reference sequence). The CDR3 runs to 15 residues. CDR3 sequence reads: CSARRSTDSNQPQHF.

The chain employs TRBV7-2 and TRBJ2-3; the D call from TCRdb, TRBD2, cannot be confirmed without DNA. Germline values: CDR1 SGHTA, CDR2 FQGNSA. The CDR3 has 12 residues. This CDR3 reads CASSNGGDTQYF.

The rearrangement joins TRBV7-2 to TRBJ2-7. The CDR3 consists of 13 residues. Germline V gene data show CDR1 as SGHTA and CDR2 as FQGNSA. Here the CDR3 reads CASSQVESGEQYF.

The rearrangement links TRBV5-1 to TRBJ1-1; without DNA, the TCRdb call of TRBD1 cannot be checked. This CDR3 is 15 amino acids long. Germline V CDR1 and CDR2: SGHRS, YFSETQ. CDR3: CASSFAGGGRTEAFF.

The V and J genes are TRBV5-1 and TRBJ1-6; TCRdb picks TRBD1, but there is no DNA to check that call. The CDR3 contains 14 residues. Germline CDR1 is SGHRS and CDR2 is YFSETQ. The chain's CDR3 is CASSLGTGDSPLHF.

CDR3: CATSRQIQETQYF. The chain is built from TRBV15 and TRBJ2-5. Germline lookup yields CDR1 LNHNV and CDR2 YYDKDF (reference sequence). The CDR3 is 13 amino acids.

V usage is TRBV12-3 or TRBV12-4 and J usage is TRBJ2-5; TCRdb designates TRBD1, a call that cannot be tested without DNA. The CDR3 spans 14 residues. The CDR3 sequence is CASSLALPGETQYF.

CDR3: CAWSVGRGSRETQYF. The gene calls are TRBV30 and TRBJ2-5; TCRdb lists TRBD2, though no DNA is available to test this call. CDR1 GTSNPN and CDR2 SVGIG come from the germline V gene (reference sequence). This CDR3 region has 15 residues.

This rearrangement joins TRBV11-2 to TRBJ1-1; the TCRdb call, TRBD1, lacks DNA for checking. The CDR3 is 15 amino acids. Per germline, CDR1 SGHAT and CDR2 FQNNGV. The CDR3 region is CASSSSTGEGTEAFF. Together with reference TRBV11-2 and TRBJ1-1, the CDR3 gives the full variable domain: EAGVAQSPRYKIIEKRQSVAFWCNPISGHATLYWYQQILGQGPKLLIQFQNNGVVDDSQLPKDRFSAERLKGVDSTLKIQPAKLEDSAVYLCASSSSTGEGTEAFFGQGTRLTVV.

The chain links TRBV14 to TRBJ2-5; there is no DNA to check the TCRdb D call of TRBD1. Germline V gene data show CDR1 as SGHDN and CDR2 as FVKESK. There are 17 residues in the CDR3. The CDR3 reads CASSHLLGQRNQETQYF. The whole variable domain, filled in from reference TRBV14 and TRBJ2-5, reads EAGVTQFPSHSVIEKGQTVTLRCDPISGHDNLYWYRRVMGKEIKFLLHFVKESKQDESGMPNNRFLAERTGGTYSTLKVQPAELEDSGVYFCASSHLLGQRNQETQYFGPGTRLLVL.

The chain uses TRBV7-2 and TRBJ2-7; TCRdb gives TRBD2 as the D gene, but with no DNA this cannot be confirmed. CDR1 SGHTA and CDR2 FQGNSA come from the germline V gene. The CDR3 length is 15 residues. CDR3: CASSFSSGGAYEQYF.

This chain links TRBV12-3 or TRBV12-4 with TRBJ2-3; the TCRdb call, TRBD2, lacks DNA for checking. The CDR3 extends over 18 amino acids. The CDR3: CASSSLTSNLKGTDTQYF.

The rearrangement joins TRBV9 to TRBJ1-5; the TRBD1 assignment by TCRdb is unverifiable without DNA. Germline assignment: CDR1 SGDLS and CDR2 YYNGEE. The CDR3 loop spans 14 amino acids. The CDR3 loop is CASSEGGGNQPQHF.

CDR3 sequence reads: CASSQDSRVEQFF. This sequence joins TRBV3-1 and TRBJ2-1; the D gene TCRdb calls, TRBD1, cannot be checked with no DNA. The CDR3 spans 13 residues. Germline CDR1 reads LGHDT; CDR2 reads YNNKEL (reference sequence).

The chain joins TRBV9 to TRBJ2-7. The CDR3 consists of 15 residues. Looked up from germline, CDR1 is SGDLS and CDR2 is YYNGEE. CDR3 loop: CASSVTAGAAYEQYF.

The V and J genes are TRBV4-1 and TRBJ2-3; the TRBD1 assignment by TCRdb is unverifiable without DNA. Germline CDR1 reads MGHRA; CDR2 reads YSYEKL. The length of the CDR3 is 13 residues. CDR3: CASSQVPRDPQYF.

This sequence joins TRBV20-1 and TRBJ2-3. This CDR3 is 13 amino acids long. Germline V gives CDR1 DFQATT, CDR2 SNEGSKA (reference sequence). The CDR3 sequence: CSGRSLGTDTQYF.

J is TRBJ1-1 and V is TRBV4-1; TCRdb's D call, TRBD1, is unchecked because there is no DNA. The CDR3 has 14 residues. CDR1 is MGHRA and CDR2 is YSYEKL in the germline V gene. Here the CDR3 reads CASSETGGDDEAFF.

The chain employs TRBV11-2 and TRBJ1-5. The CDR3 consists of 15 residues. The germline V gene has CDR1 SGHAT and CDR2 FQNNGV. This CDR3 reads CASSILPGLDQPQHF.

This rearrangement joins TRBV20-1 to TRBJ2-3. CDR3 size: 14 residues. Germline CDR1 and CDR2: DFQATT and SNEGSKA (reference sequence). CDR3 region: CSARWQKSTDTQYF.

This sequence joins TRBV20-1 and TRBJ1-5; TCRdb's D call of TRBD1 is untestable without DNA. The CDR3 totals 14 residues. Germline loops: CDR1 DFQATT, CDR2 SNEGSKA (reference sequence). The CDR3 loop reads CSALPGTGNQPQHF.

The rearrangement links TRBV7-6 to TRBJ1-4. The CDR3 spans 15 residues. The germline V gene encodes CDR1 SGHVS and CDR2 FNYEAQ. The CDR3 protein is CASSSLTEFNEKLFF. Full variable domain (missing parts from reference TRBV7-6 and TRBJ1-4): GAGVSQSPRYKVTKRGQDVALRCDPISGHVSLYWYRQALGQGPEFLTYFNYEAQQDKSGLPNDRFSAERPEGSISTLTIQRTEQRDSAMYRCASSSLTEFNEKLFFGSGTQLSVL.

The chain uses TRBV14 and TRBJ2-7. CDR3 length: 12 amino acids. Germline CDR1 SGHDN, CDR2 FVKESK. Here the CDR3 reads CASSQVWGEQYF.

The V call is TRBV19, the J call TRBJ2-3; the D gene TCRdb calls, TRBD1, cannot be checked with no DNA. Germline CDR1 LNHDA, CDR2 SQIVND (reference sequence). The CDR3 covers 13 residues. CDR3 region: CASSTAGGDTQYF.